These 31 T cell receptor beta chains share one sample of origin, sequenced in a study of T cells in Graves' hyperthyroidism and ophthalmopathy. TCR beta CDR3 regions were amplified from RNA. A first-round RT-PCR of the TCR CDR3 used the HTBI primer set. TCRdb independently ran MiXCR on the multiplex PCR reads; one entry per CDR3 protein. The sample has 600,000 to 850,000 distinct CDR3 sequences, roughly 20% seen once. Sequences were obtained from blood. These receptors originate from a woman in her forties or fifties with Graves' hyperthyroidism that later progressed to Graves' ophthalmopathy.

The chain is built from TRBV9 and TRBJ2-7; D unresolved. Germline V lookup: CDR1 SGDLS, CDR2 YYNGEE. Between the trimmed V and J ends, which lost 0 bases and 1 base, there was a span of 5 bases. The CDR3 contains 13 residues. The CDR3 loop reads CASSVAGSYEQYF. The CDR3 DNA reads TGTGCCAGCAGCGTAGCCGGGTCCTACGAGCAGTACTTC.

This clonotype was picked up many times. The rearrangement links TRBV30 to TRBJ2-1; D is unclear. Between the trimmed V and J ends, which lost 2 bases and 0 bases, there was a span of 17 bases. The CDR3 is made up of 17 amino acids. Germline lookup yields CDR1 GTSNPN and CDR2 SVGIG (reference sequence). As DNA, the CDR3 is TGTGCCTGGAGTAAACCCCCCCTCTCGAGCTCCTACAATGAGCAGTTCTTC. Its translation: CAWSKPPLSSSYNEQFF.

The rearrangement uses TRBV13 and TRBJ2-7; 7 bases align to TRBD1. Trimming took 5 bases from V and 5 from J; bases not matched to a gene: 9. The CDR3 has 14 amino acids. CDR1 and CDR2 (germline): PRHDT, FYEKMQ (reference sequence). The CDR3 sequence is CASSGDRVGDEQYF. As DNA, the CDR3 is TGTGCCAGCAGCGGAGACAGGGTTGGGGACGAGCAGTACTTC.

The table lists this clonotype with a few counts. The chain couples TRBV2 to TRBJ1-2; D unresolved. Looked up from germline, CDR1 is SNHLY and CDR2 is FYNNEI. This CDR3 comprises 15 residues. The V and J ends lost 3 bases and 0 bases respectively, with 11 bases between them. CDR3 loop: CASSERDVTNYGYTF. DNA for the CDR3: TGTGCCAGCAGTGAGCGAGACGTCACTAACTATGGCTACACCTTC.

This clonotype was counted at least ten times. The V call is TRBV11-3, the J call TRBJ2-3; 7 bases map to TRBD2. The CDR3 runs 15 residues. The germline V gene has CDR1 SGHNT and CDR2 YENEEA. With V trimmed by 5 bases and J by 7 bases, 12 bases remained unmatched. The DNA for the CDR3 is TGTGCCAGCAGCCTGGGGGGGGGGGATAAGAATACGCAGTATTTT. Amino acid sequence: CASSLGGGDKNTQYF.

The V call is TRBV15, the J call TRBJ1-1, with D perhaps matching TRBD1 (6 bases). The CDR3 length is 15 residues. In germline, CDR1 is LNHNV, CDR2 YYDKDF (reference sequence). Trimming removed 0 bases from V and 4 bases from J, with 12 bases in between. CDR3: CATSRETGPGTEAFF. The CDR3 DNA reads TGTGCCACCAGCAGAGAAACAGGGCCGGGCACTGAAGCTTTCTTT.

The table lists this clonotype with many counts. The J gene is TRBJ2-3, the V gene TRBV9; tentative D call: TRBD2 (5 bases). Trimming stripped 4 bases from V and 5 bases from J, with 17 bases between. This CDR3 comprises 15 residues. Germline-derived CDR1 and CDR2 are SGDLS and YYNGEE. The CDR3 spells CASSILEGQGDTQYF. CDR3 DNA sequence: TGTGCCAGCAGCATCCTCGAGGGCCAAGGAGATACGCAGTATTTT.

This clonotype was seen a handful of times. The CDR3 coding sequence is TGTGCCAGCAGCGACGTTGGGACCCCAGATACGCAGTATTTT. This translates into CASSDVGTPDTQYF. The chain carries TRBV11-3 and TRBJ2-3; TRBD1 or TRBD2 may be the D gene (5 bases each). Trimming removed 5 bases from V and 4 bases from J, with 13 bases in between. CDR1 and CDR2 from the germline V gene are SGHNT and YENEEA. CDR3 size: 14 residues. Looking up the rest from reference TRBV11-3 and TRBJ2-3 gives the full variable domain: EAGVVQSPRYKIIEKKQPVAFWCNPISGHNTLYWYLQNLGQGPELLIRYENEEAVDDSQLPKDRFSAERLKGVDSTLKIQPAELGDSAVYLCASSDVGTPDTQYFGPGTRLTVL.

This clonotype came up a few times. The V call is TRBV6-2 or TRBV6-3, the J call TRBJ2-7, with TRBD2 matching over 11 bases. Germline CDR1 and CDR2: MNHEY and SVGEGT. Unmatched junction bases numbered 3, after V lost 2 bases and J lost 6 bases. CDR3 length: 14 amino acids. CDR3 residues: CASSYHGTSGEQYF. CDR3 DNA sequence: TGTGCCAGCAGTTACCACGGGACTAGCGGCGAGCAGTACTTC.

The DNA for the CDR3 is TGCAGCGTGGGACAGGGGTACTACAATGAGCAGTTCTTC. Translated: CSVGQGYYNEQFF. The chain combines TRBV29-1 with TRBJ2-1; 10 bases align to TRBD1. CDR1 is SQVTM, CDR2 ANQGSEA, per germline. Trimming at V came to 6 bases and at J to 3 bases, leaving 2 bases not matched to a gene. The CDR3 runs to 13 residues.

Remarks on this clonotype: The junction and the germline gene differ at one end; a read error may be behind it. V gene TRBV4-2 combines with J gene TRBJ1-6; possibly TRBD1 for D (6 bases). CDR3 length: 15 amino acids. The germline gives CDR1 LGHNA, CDR2 YNFKEQ. The DNA for the CDR3 is TGTTCCAGCAGCCAAGGTTCCAGGGGACGGTCACCCCTCCACTTT. Translated, it gives CSSSQGSRGRSPLHF.

V and J are TRBV5-4 and TRBJ2-1; 8 positions match TRBD1. Germline CDR1 SGHNT, CDR2 YYREEE (reference sequence). CDR3 length: 17 amino acids. V lost 2 bases, J lost 0 bases, and 7 bases stayed unmatched. The CDR3 DNA is TGTGCCAGCAGCTTTATATCAGGACAGGGCTCCTACAATGAGCAGTTCTTC. The encoded protein is CASSFISGQGSYNEQFF.

This clonotype was counted ten times or more. This sequence joins TRBV5-1 and TRBJ1-1, with a tentative D call TRBD1 (6 bases). Trimming pared 1 base from V and 7 bases from J, leaving 14 bases between. The CDR3 runs to 14 residues. Germline loops: CDR1 SGHRS, CDR2 YFSETQ. The chain's CDR3 is CASSLWGPRVEAFF. In nucleotides, the CDR3 is TGCGCCAGCAGCTTGTGGGGGCCCCGGGTTGAAGCTTTCTTT.

Many counts were recorded for this clonotype. V gene TRBV6-1 combines with J gene TRBJ2-1; 13 nucleotides match TRBD2. CDR3 length: 15 residues. Germline values: CDR1 MNHNS, CDR2 SASEGT. Trimming removed 5 bases from V and 9 bases from J; junction bases left unmatched: 7. CDR3 sequence reads: CASSTSGGAPGEQFF. The CDR3 region has the DNA TGTGCCAGCAGTACTAGCGGGGGGGCTCCGGGTGAGCAGTTCTTC.

This clonotype was seen many times. The V call is TRBV2, the J call TRBJ2-1; 9 bases line up with TRBD2. CDR1 is SNHLY and CDR2 is FYNNEI in the germline V gene. The CDR3 consists of 16 residues. V shed 6 bases and J 8 bases; nucleotides not matched to a gene: 14. This CDR3 is CASRGIWERGVYEQFF. Here the CDR3 DNA reads TGTGCCAGCAGGGGGATTTGGGAGCGGGGGGTCTATGAGCAGTTCTTC.

The chain is built from TRBV6-5 and TRBJ2-1; 7 bases match TRBD2. Germline V CDR1 and CDR2: MNHEY, SVGAGI. This CDR3 is 14 amino acids long. J was trimmed by 13 bases and V by 2 bases; bases with no gene match: 11. CDR3 nucleotides: TGTGCCAGCAGTTACACCCTGGGGGGGAAGACACAGTTCTTC. Translating gives CASSYTLGGKTQFF.

This clonotype was counted at least ten times. The chain links TRBV7-9 to TRBJ2-5, with D unclear. The CDR3 length is 12 residues. Trimming cost V 6 bases and J 5 bases, with 10 bases left between them. Germline CDR1 reads SEHNR; CDR2 reads FQNEAQ (reference sequence). The CDR3 loop reads CASRGLLETQYF. The CDR3 coding sequence is TGTGCCAGCAGGGGCCTCTTGGAGACCCAGTACTTC.

This clonotype was counted many times. The V gene is TRBV27, the J gene TRBJ1-1, with D possibly TRBD1 on 5 matching bases. Germline loops: CDR1 MNHEY, CDR2 SMNVEV (reference sequence). CDR3 size: 14 residues. V dropped 0 bases and J dropped 5 bases, with 10 bases sitting between them. The CDR3 here is CASSLSSGGTEAFF. CDR3 nucleotides: TGTGCCAGCAGTTTATCGTCGGGGGGAACTGAAGCTTTCTTT.

The chain couples TRBV7-6 to TRBJ2-3, with D possibly TRBD2 on 5 matching bases. V shed 5 bases and J shed 8 bases, with 14 bases lying between them. The germline gives CDR1 SGHVS, CDR2 FNYEAQ. The CDR3 contains 13 residues. The CDR3 reads CASSPGSAGTQYF. The CDR3 nucleotides read TGTGCCAGCAGCCCTGGCTCCGCGGGTACGCAGTATTTT.

The chain is built from TRBV2 and TRBJ1-6; perhaps TRBD1 as D (5 bases). Per germline, CDR1 SNHLY and CDR2 FYNNEI. V was clipped by 3 bases and J by 0 bases, with 12 bases between them. The CDR3 covers 17 residues. Here the CDR3 reads CASSEGGGFSYNSPLHF. The CDR3 nucleotides are TGTGCCAGCAGTGAGGGGGGGGGTTTCTCCTATAATTCACCCCTCCACTTT.

This clonotype occurred a few times. V usage is TRBV20-1 and J usage is TRBJ2-4; D is unresolved. The germline V gene encodes CDR1 DFQATT and CDR2 SNEGSKA (reference sequence). Trimming removed 4 bases from V and 2 bases from J, with 9 bases in between. The CDR3 covers 13 residues. Here the CDR3 reads CSAKSEPKNIQYF. DNA of the CDR3: TGCAGTGCTAAGTCCGAGCCCAAAAACATTCAGTACTTC.

This clonotype was counted between two and nine times. V is TRBV5-1 and J is TRBJ1-3; TRBD1 agrees at 8 bases. V gave up 1 base and J gave up 4 bases; unmatched junction bases: 7. The V gene's germline CDR1 is SGHRS and CDR2 YFSETQ. The CDR3 runs to 16 residues. The CDR3 protein is CASSLNPTGAGNTIYF. The CDR3 DNA follows: TGCGCCAGCAGCTTGAACCCGACAGGGGCCGGAAACACCATATATTTT. The full variable domain, its missing parts supplied by reference TRBV5-1 and TRBJ1-3, is KAGVTQTPRYLIKTRGQQVTLSCSPISGHRSVSWYQQTPGQGLQFLFEYFSETQRNKGNFPGRFSGRQFSNSRSEMNVSTLELGDSALYLCASSLNPTGAGNTIYFGEGSWLTVV.

This chain connects TRBV29-1 to TRBJ2-5, with TRBD2 as a possible D gene (5 bases). Germline V CDR1 and CDR2: SQVTM, ANQGSEA. The V gene lost 0 bases and the J gene lost 4 bases, with 6 bases spanning the gap. This CDR3 comprises 12 residues. The CDR3 loop reads CSVEEGRETQYF. CDR3 nucleotides: TGCAGCGTTGAAGAAGGGAGAGAGACCCAGTACTTC.

This clonotype was seen only a few times. V and J are TRBV20-1 and TRBJ2-3; TRBD2 matches 11 bases. Germline loops: CDR1 DFQATT, CDR2 SNEGSKA (reference sequence). With 6 bases clipped from V and 2 bases from J, the junction kept 10 bases outside the gene matches. CDR3 length: 16 amino acids. The CDR3 region has the DNA TGCAGTGCCTCGCGAACTAGCGGGGGCAACACAGATACGCAGTATTTT. Translated, it gives CSASRTSGGNTDTQYF.

The chain has TRBV6-1 and TRBJ2-2; D might be TRBD1 (6 bases). The germline V and J ends were trimmed by 6 bases and 1 base, with 9 bases remaining between them. The CDR3 runs 14 residues. Germline CDR1 and CDR2: MNHNS and SASEGT. CDR3 sequence: CASSKQGNTGELFF. CDR3 in DNA: TGTGCCAGCAGCAAACAGGGGAACACCGGGGAGCTGTTTTTT.

V gene TRBV7-2 combines with J gene TRBJ2-7; no firm D call. The CDR3 is 15 amino acids. From germline, CDR1 is SGHTA and CDR2 FQGNSA. Between the trimmed V and J ends, which lost 2 bases and 1 base, there was a span of 12 bases. CDR3 region: CASSLNSQPSYEQYF. In nucleotides, the CDR3 is TGTGCCAGCAGCTTAAACAGTCAGCCTTCCTACGAGCAGTACTTC.

This clonotype has more than one count but fewer than ten. V is TRBV6-1 and J is TRBJ1-5; D gene uncertain. The CDR3 sequence is 12 residues long. V was shortened by 5 bases and J by 7 bases, with 9 bases between the two germline ends. CDR1 MNHNS and CDR2 SASEGT come from the germline V gene. CDR3 amino acids: CASSFPRQPQHF. In DNA form, the CDR3 reads TGTGCCAGCAGTTTTCCCAGACAGCCCCAGCATTTT.

For this clonotype: A read error may be the cause here, since a much bigger clone is one base away. The V call is TRBV27, the J call TRBJ1-1; perhaps TRBD1 as D (5 bases). The CDR3 length is 13 residues. Per the germline V gene, CDR1 is MNHEY and CDR2 is SMNVEV (reference sequence). V was pared by 9 bases and J by 3 bases, with 14 bases between. The CDR3 reads CARSFRVHTEAFF. In DNA form, the CDR3 reads TGTGCCAGGAGCTTCAGGGTTCACACTGAAGCTTTCTTT.

This clonotype has at least ten counts. The V and J genes are TRBV2 and TRBJ1-2; the D gene is possibly TRBD1 (5 bases). V lost 6 bases and J lost 3, with 14 bases in between. The germline CDR1 and CDR2 sequences are SNHLY and FYNNEI. The CDR3 consists of 14 residues. The CDR3 is CASRSRVGDYGYTF. For the CDR3, the DNA is TGTGCCAGCAGATCCAGGGTAGGGGACTATGGCTACACCTTC.

J is TRBJ2-3 and V is TRBV10-1, with TRBD2 matching over 12 bases. Germline values: CDR1 WNHNN, CDR2 SYGVQD (reference sequence). CDR3 size: 14 residues. V dropped 4 bases and J dropped 8; count of bases not matched to a gene: 4. The CDR3 DNA follows: TGCGCCAGCAGTGGGACTAGCGGGGTGGGTACGCAGTATTTT. Translated, it gives CASSGTSGVGTQYF.

In its sample, this clonotype was seen many times. The V call is TRBV7-2, the J call TRBJ2-3; TRBD2 agrees at 11 bases. Germline CDR1 SGHTA, CDR2 FQGNSA. V shed 5 bases, J shed 5 bases, and the junction held 9 bases outside the gene matches. The CDR3 loop spans 16 amino acids. The CDR3 reads CASSTRTSGSIDTQYF. The DNA for the CDR3 is TGTGCCAGCAGCACGCGGACTAGCGGGTCGATAGATACGCAGTATTTT. The complete variable domain, with remaining parts taken from reference TRBV7-2 and TRBJ2-3, reads GAGVSQSPSNKVTEKGKDVELRCDPISGHTALYWYRQSLGQGLEFLIYFQGNSAPDKSGLPSDRFSAERTGGSVSTLTIQRTQQEDSAVYLCASSTRTSGSIDTQYFGPGTRLTVL.